This T cell receptor (beta chain) was sequenced during a study of OX40 agonist ivuxolimab in advanced cancers. The germline CDR1 and CDR2 sequences are SEHNR and FQNEAQ (reference sequence). This CDR3 comprises 13 residues. V was cut by 2 bases and J by 3 bases, with 7 bases left in between. Blood sampling was done at baseline, cycle 4 day 1, and cycle 7 day 1. TCRdb's copy holds only in-frame clones and misses some; the assay was immunoSEQ multiplex PCR. This sample carries around 73,000 clones, around 90% of them seen once, and the ten largest clones take over 9.5%. This TCR was recovered from an adult with an advanced solid tumor such as melanoma, head and neck, liver or kidney cancer. Specimen: CD4+ or CD8+ T cells sorted from blood, collected in a trial of the OX40 agonist ivuxolimab. This chain connects TRBV7-9 to TRBJ1-1; unclear D gene. CDR3 amino acids: CASSLIGYTEAFF. CDR3 DNA sequence: TGTGCCAGCAGCTTAATCGGGTACACTGAAGCTTTCTTT.